The subject of this entry is one TCR beta chain. These data belong to a study of OX40 agonist ivuxolimab in advanced cancers. From germline, CDR1 is ENHRY and CDR2 SYGVKD. This CDR3 has 16 residues. V dropped 6 bases and J dropped 0 bases, with 12 bases sitting between them. TCRdb keeps only in-frame clones here, not all; method: immunoSEQ multiplex PCR. The data contain about 76,000 clones, roughly 87% of them singletons. The starting material was CD4+ or CD8+ T cells sorted from blood, obtained in a trial of the OX40 agonist ivuxolimab. V usage is TRBV10-3 and J usage is TRBJ1-6; D uncertain. The clonotype originates from an adult with an advanced solid tumor such as melanoma, head and neck, liver or kidney cancer. This CDR3 is CAIRGRQSSYNSPLHF. CDR3 bases: TGTGCCATCAGGGGGAGGCAGAGCTCCTATAATTCACCCCTCCACTTT.